The 12 T cell receptor beta chains in this list originate from one sample, sequenced in a study of T-cell reconstitution after alpha-beta-depleted transplantation in children. The TCRbeta library incorporated unique molecular identifiers. TCRdb re-called the PCR reads with MiXCR, one entry per CDR3 protein. The sample lists approximately 110,000 distinct CDR3 sequences; 10% were seen once. Specimen: PBMCs, collected before TCRalphabeta/CD19-depleted stem cell transplant. These receptors came from a boy aged 2 to 10 with acute lymphoblastic leukemia, due to receive a stem cell transplant.

This rearrangement joins TRBV14 to TRBJ1-6; unclear D gene. Germline CDR1 reads SGHDN; CDR2 reads FVKESK. The CDR3 contains 18 residues. With 2 bases removed from V and 4 bases from J, the gap between germline ends came to 18 bases. The CDR3 region has the DNA TGTGCCAGCAGCCAAAAAAGCGGAATTTTCATATATAATTCACCCCTCCACTTT. As protein: CASSQKSGIFIYNSPLHF.

The CDR3 bases are TGCGCCAGCAGCTTGAAGGGGACAGGGTACGCTGGGGCCAACGTCCTGACTTTC. It codes for CASSLKGTGYAGANVLTF. This chain connects TRBV5-1 to TRBJ2-6, with TRBD1 identical over 9 bases. The V gene's germline CDR1 is SGHRS and CDR2 YFSETQ. V shed 1 base, J shed 2 bases, and the junction held 7 bases outside the gene matches. This CDR3 has 18 amino acids.

In this sample, this clonotype turned up a few times. CDR3 loop: CASAVGGIGNEQFF. The CDR3 DNA reads TGTGCCAGCGCAGTAGGCGGGATTGGCAATGAGCAGTTCTTC. This chain joins TRBV12-3 or TRBV12-4 and TRBJ2-1; D might be TRBD2 (6 bases). The CDR3 sequence is 14 residues long. Trimming shortened V by 8 bases and J by 6 bases, and 17 bases separated the two germline ends.

This clonotype has ten or more counts. The rearrangement uses TRBV12-3 or TRBV12-4 and TRBJ2-3; D unresolved. Trimming removed 0 bases from V and 4 bases from J, with 2 bases in between. The CDR3 runs to 12 residues. The CDR3 bases are TGTGCCAGCAGTTTAGCTCCAGATACGCAGTATTTT. Amino acid sequence: CASSLAPDTQYF.

This clonotype was found a few times. The chain employs TRBV7-9 and TRBJ1-1, with D possibly being TRBD1 (5 bases). Germline loops: CDR1 SEHNR, CDR2 FQNEAQ (reference sequence). V was clipped by 4 bases and J by 7 bases, with 13 bases between them. The CDR3 runs to 13 residues. DNA of the CDR3: TGTGCCAGCAGCTGGGACTTCGGGCGTGAAGCTTTCTTT. As protein: CASSWDFGREAFF.

Regarding this clonotype: Given a much more abundant clone one base away, this may be a read error. Because it lacks the conserved phenylalanine or tryptophan at the end, this CDR3 is likely a read error. The V and J genes are TRBV7-9 and TRBJ2-1, with 13 bases that match TRBD2. V was clipped by 2 bases and J by 9 bases; unmatched bases: 4. CDR3 length: 15 residues. CDR1 and CDR2 from the germline V gene are SEHNR and FQNEAQ (reference sequence). CDR3: CASSLRTSGSSEQFS. The CDR3 DNA follows: TGTGCCAGCAGCTTAAGGACTAGCGGGAGTTCTGAGCAGTTCTCC.

This clonotype has a handful of counts. The rearrangement uses TRBV7-8 and TRBJ2-1, with 10 nucleotides matching TRBD2. This CDR3 is 16 amino acids long. V was clipped by 1 base and J by 5 bases; unmatched bases: 5. Germline V gives CDR1 SGHVS, CDR2 FQNEAQ. The CDR3 here is CASSLVLAGRDNEQFF. Here the CDR3 DNA reads TGTGCCAGCAGCTTAGTACTAGCGGGAAGGGACAATGAGCAGTTCTTC.

The CDR3 region is CASVGNGNTIYF. DNA for the CDR3: TGTGCCAGCGTGGGGAATGGAAACACCATATATTTT. The V gene is TRBV7-9, the J gene TRBJ1-3, with D hard to call. The CDR3 is 12 residues long. The germline CDR1 and CDR2 sequences are SEHNR and FQNEAQ (reference sequence). Trimming pared 8 bases from V and 3 bases from J, leaving 8 bases between.

CDR3 loop: CASSQATREGETQYF. The DNA of the CDR3 is TGCGCCAGCAGCCAAGCAACAAGAGAGGGGGAGACCCAGTACTTC. The chain joins TRBV5-1 to TRBJ2-5; D may be TRBD1 or TRBD2 (5 bases each). The length of the CDR3 is 15 residues. CDR1 is SGHRS and CDR2 is YFSETQ in the germline V gene. V was cut by 4 bases and J by 5 bases, with 18 bases left in between.

The V and J genes are TRBV29-1 and TRBJ1-2, with TRBD1 identical over 9 bases. Germline trimming cut 4 bases from V and 8 bases from J; bases unmatched to any gene: 11. This CDR3 has 14 amino acids. In germline, CDR1 is SQVTM, CDR2 ANQGSEA. The CDR3 loop reads CSVGPEGTGSGYTF. CDR3 sequence (DNA): TGCAGCGTTGGGCCTGAAGGGACAGGGAGCGGCTACACCTTC.

This clonotype was picked up a small number of times. The chain employs TRBV2 and TRBJ1-3; 9 bases map to TRBD1. The CDR3 is 16 amino acids. Trimming took 2 bases from V and 4 from J; bases not matched to a gene: 6. Germline V gene data show CDR1 as SNHLY and CDR2 as FYNNEI. DNA for the CDR3: TGTGCCAGCAGTGAAAGGGACAGGGTGTTGGGAAACACCATATATTTT. It yields the protein CASSERDRVLGNTIYF.

Only a few counts were recorded for this clonotype. The chain employs TRBV21-1 and TRBJ1-3; no DNA check was done on the table's D call, TRBD1. TRBV21-1 is flagged as a pseudogene. There are 16 residues in the CDR3. The DNA of the CDR3 is TGTGCCAGCAGCAAAGGGGTGCGGACATACGGAAACACCATATATTTT. Translated, it gives CASSKGVRTYGNTIYF.